What follows describes a single TCR beta chain. Its antigen is as yet unknown. The data were taken from a study of shared clonotypes between healthy human individuals. Turning to the study itself: Samples came from two female and three male donors aged 18 to 49. Study findings and constraints: Naive CD4 clonotype sharing across a few donors was around 5%.

V was pared by 6 bases and J by 6 bases, with 14 bases between. Germline assignment: CDR1 SNHLY and CDR2 FYNNEI. CDR3 length equals 13 residues. The split of CD4+ cells yielded CD45RA+ naive and CD45RA-negative memory subsets. Measured with immunoSEQ multiplex PCR; TCRdb has only the in-frame clones, and not every one. The sample lists some 1.1 million clones, roughly 77% seen once, with approximately 0.9% in the top ten. Sequences were obtained from memory CD4+ T cells from PBMCs. Subset meaning: CD45RA-negative fraction. This chain links TRBV2 with TRBJ1-1; the D gene is possibly TRBD1 (5 bases). This sequence was found in a man younger than 35 in good health. Some clones in this sample may be carry-over from other donors' samples. The DNA of the CDR3 is TGTGCCAGCAGGGCCGGGGGTTCCCCTGAAGCTTTCTTT. As protein: CASRAGGSPEAFF.